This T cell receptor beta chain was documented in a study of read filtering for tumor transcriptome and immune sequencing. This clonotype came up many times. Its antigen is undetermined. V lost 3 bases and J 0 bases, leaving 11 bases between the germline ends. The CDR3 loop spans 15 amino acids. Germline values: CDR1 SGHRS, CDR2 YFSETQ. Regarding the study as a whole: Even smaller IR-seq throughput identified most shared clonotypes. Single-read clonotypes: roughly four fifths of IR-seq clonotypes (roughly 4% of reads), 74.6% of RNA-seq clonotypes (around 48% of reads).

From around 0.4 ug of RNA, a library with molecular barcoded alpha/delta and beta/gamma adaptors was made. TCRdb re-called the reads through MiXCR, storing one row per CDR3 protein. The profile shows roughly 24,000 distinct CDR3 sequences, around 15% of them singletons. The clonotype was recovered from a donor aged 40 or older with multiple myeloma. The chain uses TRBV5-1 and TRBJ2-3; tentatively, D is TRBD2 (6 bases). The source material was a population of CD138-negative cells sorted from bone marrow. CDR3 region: CASSYGGTSTDTQYF. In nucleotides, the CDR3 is TGCGCCAGCAGCTACGGCGGGACTAGCACAGATACGCAGTATTTT.